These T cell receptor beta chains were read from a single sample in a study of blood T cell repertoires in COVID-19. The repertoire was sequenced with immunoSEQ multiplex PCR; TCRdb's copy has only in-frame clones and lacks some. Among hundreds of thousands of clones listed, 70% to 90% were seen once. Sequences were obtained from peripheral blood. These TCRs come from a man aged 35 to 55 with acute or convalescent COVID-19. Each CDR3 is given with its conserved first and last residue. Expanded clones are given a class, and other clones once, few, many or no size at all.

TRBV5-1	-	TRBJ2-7	CASSLNLDSLSHYEQYF
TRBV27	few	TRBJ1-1	CASSLVGTGEAFF
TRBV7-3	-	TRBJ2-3	CASSNSPAEDTQYF
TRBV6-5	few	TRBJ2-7	CASSPQQGNGNEQYF
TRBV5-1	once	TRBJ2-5	CASSSRGVQETQYF
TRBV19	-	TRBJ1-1	CASSIGGAERWNTEAFF
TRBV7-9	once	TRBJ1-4	CASSSYGATNEKLFF
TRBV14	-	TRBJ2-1	CASSQVGTAHTTNEQFF
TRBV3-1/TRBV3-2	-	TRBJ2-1	CASSQGPTSGTPNEQFF
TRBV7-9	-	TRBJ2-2	CASSFGTGPGGELFF
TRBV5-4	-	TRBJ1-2	CASSLVSGLSLGYTF
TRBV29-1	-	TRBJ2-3	CSVEEMGGGTDTQYF
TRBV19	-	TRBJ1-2	CASRGNRGMNYGYTF
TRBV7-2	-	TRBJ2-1	CASSLDVTTTNEQFF
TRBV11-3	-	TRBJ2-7	CASSLGRTGGVDEQYF
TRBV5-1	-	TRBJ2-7	CASSLGRNYEQYF
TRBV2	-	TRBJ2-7	CASHGTGNLNEQYF
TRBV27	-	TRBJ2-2	CASSWTGGTGELFF
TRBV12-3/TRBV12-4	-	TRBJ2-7	CASRAGGEQYF
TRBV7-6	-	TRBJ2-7	CASSPSDLAGEFYEQYF
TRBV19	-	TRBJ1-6	CASTATGRGSPLHF
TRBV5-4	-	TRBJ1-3	CASSLTGTEGDTIYF
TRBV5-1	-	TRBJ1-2	CASSSNRDRLYGYTF
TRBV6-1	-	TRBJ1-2	CASSEAGATNYGYTF
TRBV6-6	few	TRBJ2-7	CASRPTSPYEQYF
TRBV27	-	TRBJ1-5	CASKGGWSQPQHF
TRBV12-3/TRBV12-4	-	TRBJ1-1	CASTYSSEAFF
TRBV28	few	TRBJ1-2	CAVRGGGLRYGYTF
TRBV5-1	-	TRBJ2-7	CASSLVGGSSYEQYF
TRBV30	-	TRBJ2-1	CAWSRRGDVTYNEQFF
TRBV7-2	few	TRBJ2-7	CASSLASQGAGYEQYF
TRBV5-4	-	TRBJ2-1	CASSGTGTRANEQFF
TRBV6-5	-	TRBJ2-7	CASARSLYEQYF
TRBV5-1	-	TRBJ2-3	CASSLAGGVDTQYF
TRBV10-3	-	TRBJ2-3	CAISRDTDTQYF
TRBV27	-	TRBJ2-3	CASSSTGLARQHVTQYF
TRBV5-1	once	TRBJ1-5	CASSAEPGHYSNQPQHF
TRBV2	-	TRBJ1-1	CASSQRRGVNTEAFF
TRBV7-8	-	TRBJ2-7	CASSSGTGVHEQYF
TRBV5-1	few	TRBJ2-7	CASSLVVTGFHEQYF
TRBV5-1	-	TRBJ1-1	CASSGGGKGYTEAFF
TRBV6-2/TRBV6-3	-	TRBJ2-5	CASNPRAGPQETQYF
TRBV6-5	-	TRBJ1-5	CASSFTGKDQPQHF